These 14 T cell receptor beta chains came from one sample sequenced in a study of blood T cell repertoires in COVID-19. Data came from immunoSEQ multiplex PCR; TCRdb stores just in-frame clones and leaves some out. The repertoire holds 170,000 or so clones, with roughly nine tenths as singletons. Sample: peripheral blood. The receptor set was obtained from a man aged 18 to 30 who had recovered from COVID-19.

This sequence joins TRBV7-9 and TRBJ2-5; 8 nucleotides match TRBD2. V dropped 5 bases and J dropped 0; count of bases not matched to a gene: 17. Germline V gene sequence: CDR1 SEHNR, CDR2 FQNEAQ (reference sequence). CDR3 length equals 19 residues. This CDR3 reads CASSPHNPVLAEYQETQYF. CDR3 bases: TGTGCCAGCAGCCCACATAATCCAGTACTAGCGGAGTACCAAGAGACCCAGTACTTC.

The J gene is TRBJ2-3, the V gene TRBV7-3, with 7 bases identical to TRBD2. The CDR3 contains 14 residues. The V gene's germline CDR1 is SGHTA and CDR2 FQGTGA. V gave up 5 bases and J gave up 2 bases; unmatched junction bases: 4. CDR3 region: CASSPGTTTDTQYF. CDR3 DNA sequence: TGTGCCAGCAGCCCAGGGACTACCACAGATACGCAGTATTTT.

This rearrangement joins TRBV10-1 to TRBJ2-1; the D is unclear. The CDR3 is 10 amino acids. The germline V gene encodes CDR1 WNHNN and CDR2 SYGVQD (reference sequence). V was pared by 10 bases and J by 13 bases, with 14 bases between. CDR3 DNA sequence: TGCGCCATTGGTGGCCGGAGACAGTTCTTC. This gives the protein CAIGGRRQFF.

This clone was observed a single time. J is TRBJ2-1 and V is TRBV12-3 or TRBV12-4, with no clear D. CDR3 length equals 12 residues. With 1 base removed from V and 15 bases from J, the gap between germline ends came to 13 bases. The CDR3 bases are TGTGCCAGCAGTTTAGAGAGGAAGAATCGGTTCTTC. Protein sequence: CASSLERKNRFF.

This clone was counted once. The V call is TRBV11-3, the J call TRBJ1-1; TRBD1 agrees at 11 bases. Trimming took 4 bases from V and 5 from J; bases not matched to a gene: 3. Germline values: CDR1 SGHNT, CDR2 YENEEA. CDR3 length: 14 amino acids. CDR3 amino acids: CASSSGQGGTEAFF. The CDR3 coding sequence is TGTGCCAGCAGCTCGGGACAGGGGGGAACTGAAGCTTTCTTT.

The chain couples TRBV5-5 to TRBJ1-5, with a weak D call TRBD1 (5 bases). Trimming took 3 bases from V and 4 from J, leaving 8 bases between them. The CDR3 has 13 amino acids. Germline values: CDR1 SGHKS, CDR2 YYEKEE (reference sequence). The CDR3 is CASSYQGNQPQHF. The DNA for the CDR3 is TGTGCCAGCAGCTACCAGGGTAATCAGCCCCAGCATTTT. The whole variable domain, filled in from reference TRBV5-5 and TRBJ1-5, reads DAGVTQSPTHLIKTRGQQVTLRCSPISGHKSVSWYQQVLGQGPQFIFQYYEKEERGRGNFPDRFSARQFPNYSSELNVNALLLGDSALYLCASSYQGNQPQHFGDGTRLSIL.

The chain uses TRBV19 and TRBJ1-5, with 9 positions matching TRBD1. Trimming cost V 4 bases and J 7 bases; bases outside gene matches: 8. CDR3 length: 15 amino acids. Germline V gene sequence: CDR1 LNHDA, CDR2 SQIVND (reference sequence). The CDR3 protein is CASSSGTGYDQPQHF. CDR3 nucleotides: TGTGCCAGTAGTAGCGGGACAGGGTACGACCAGCCCCAGCATTTT.

This sequence joins TRBV28 and TRBJ1-2; 10 positions agree with TRBD1. The CDR3 consists of 14 residues. V trimming: 5 bases; J trimming: 8 bases; junction bases outside the gene matches: 8. Per germline, CDR1 MDHEN and CDR2 SYDVKM. CDR3 bases: TGTGCCAGCAGTACAATCGGGACAGGGGACGGCTACACCTTC. This sequence encodes CASSTIGTGDGYTF.

For this clone: This sample includes further DNA sequences coding for the same CDR3. The gene calls are TRBV28 and TRBJ2-7; 7 bases match TRBD1. There are 12 residues in the CDR3. The germline V gene encodes CDR1 MDHEN and CDR2 SYDVKM. Losses at the gene ends were 8 bases for V and 2 bases for J; bases not matched to a gene: 3. The CDR3, as DNA: TGTGCCAGCCGACAGGGTCCCTACGAGCAGTACTTC. Amino acid sequence: CASRQGPYEQYF.

The J gene is TRBJ2-1, the V gene TRBV23-1; 8 nucleotides align to TRBD2. TRBV23-1 is labeled an ORF, and its function is uncertain. With 4 bases clipped from V and 9 bases from J, the junction kept 11 bases outside the gene matches. CDR3 length: 15 amino acids. CDR3: CASSLLAGRKSEQFF. Here the CDR3 DNA reads TGCGCCAGCAGTCTATTAGCGGGAAGGAAGAGTGAGCAGTTCTTC.

This clone was detected only a few times. V and J are TRBV6-5 and TRBJ2-7; 12 bases map to TRBD2. With V trimmed by 6 bases and J by 2 bases, 2 bases remained unmatched. The CDR3 totals 14 residues. The germline V gene has CDR1 MNHEY and CDR2 SVGAGI. CDR3 residues: CASSRTSGAYEQYF. Here the CDR3 DNA reads TGTGCCAGCAGCAGGACTAGCGGGGCCTACGAGCAGTACTTC.

The V gene is TRBV7-2, the J gene TRBJ2-6, with TRBD2 as a possible D gene (6 bases). The CDR3 loop spans 15 amino acids. Germline V gene lookup returns CDR1 SGHTA and CDR2 FQGNSA. V shed 6 bases and J shed 0 bases, with 9 bases lying between them. CDR3 protein: CASRGLGSGANVLTF. CDR3 sequence (DNA): TGTGCCAGCAGGGGACTGGGCTCTGGGGCCAACGTCCTGACTTTC.

With respect to this clone: Other DNA sequences in this specimen translate into the identical CDR3. The chain couples TRBV5-1 to TRBJ2-7; possibly TRBD1 for D (5 bases). CDR1 is SGHRS and CDR2 is YFSETQ in the germline V gene. V was cut by 4 bases and J by 7 bases, with 9 bases left in between. The CDR3 length is 11 residues. The CDR3 nucleotides read TGCGCCAGCAGCCCCGGACAAGAGCAGTACTTC. Encoded protein: CASSPGQEQYF.

V is TRBV18 and J is TRBJ2-1, with TRBD2 matching 11 bases. Trimming at V came to 6 bases and at J to 6 bases, leaving 1 base not matched to a gene. Germline V CDR1 and CDR2: KGHSH, LQKENI. This CDR3 has 13 amino acids. The CDR3 spells CASSGTSGNEQFF. CDR3 DNA: TGTGCCAGCTCCGGGACTAGCGGCAATGAGCAGTTCTTC.